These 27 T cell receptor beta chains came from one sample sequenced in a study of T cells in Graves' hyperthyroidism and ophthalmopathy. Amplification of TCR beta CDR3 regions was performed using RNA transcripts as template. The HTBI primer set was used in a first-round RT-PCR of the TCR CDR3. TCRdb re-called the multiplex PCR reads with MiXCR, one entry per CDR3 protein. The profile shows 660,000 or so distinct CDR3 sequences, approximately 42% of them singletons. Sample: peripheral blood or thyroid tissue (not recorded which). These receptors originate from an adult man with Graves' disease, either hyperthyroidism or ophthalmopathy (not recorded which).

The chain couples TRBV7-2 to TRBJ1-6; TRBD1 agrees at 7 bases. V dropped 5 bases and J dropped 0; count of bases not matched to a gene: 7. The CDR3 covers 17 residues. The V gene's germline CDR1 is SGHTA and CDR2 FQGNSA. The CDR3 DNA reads TGTGCCAGCAGCCAAGATAACAGGGGCTCCTATAATTCACCCCTCCACTTT. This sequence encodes CASSQDNRGSYNSPLHF.

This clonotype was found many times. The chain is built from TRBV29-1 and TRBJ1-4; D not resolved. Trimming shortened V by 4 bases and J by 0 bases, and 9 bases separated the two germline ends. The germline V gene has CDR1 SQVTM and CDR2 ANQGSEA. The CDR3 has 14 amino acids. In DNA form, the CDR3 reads TGCAGCGTTGGCGGAGCATCAACTAATGAAAAACTGTTTTTT. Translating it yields CSVGGASTNEKLFF.

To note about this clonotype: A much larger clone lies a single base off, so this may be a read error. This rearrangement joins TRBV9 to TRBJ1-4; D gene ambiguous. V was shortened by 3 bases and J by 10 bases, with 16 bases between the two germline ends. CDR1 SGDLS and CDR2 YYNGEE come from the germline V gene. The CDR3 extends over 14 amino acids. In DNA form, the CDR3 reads TGTGCCAGCAGCGCCCACCAAGAATTCGGAAAACTGTTTTTT. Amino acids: CASSAHQEFGKLFF.

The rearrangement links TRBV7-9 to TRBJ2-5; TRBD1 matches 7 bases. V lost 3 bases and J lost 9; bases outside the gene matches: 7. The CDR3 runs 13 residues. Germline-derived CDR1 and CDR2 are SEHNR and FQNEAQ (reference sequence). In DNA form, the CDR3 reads TGTGCCAGCAGCTTTTTTCCAGGGGGTTCCCAGTACTTC. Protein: CASSFFPGGSQYF.

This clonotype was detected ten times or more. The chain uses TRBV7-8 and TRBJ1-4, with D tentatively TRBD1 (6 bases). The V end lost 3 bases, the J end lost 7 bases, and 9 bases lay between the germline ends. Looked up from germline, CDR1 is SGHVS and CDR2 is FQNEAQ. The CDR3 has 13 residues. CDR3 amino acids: CASSFSDSEKLFF. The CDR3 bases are TGTGCCAGCAGCTTCTCGGACAGTGAAAAACTGTTTTTT.

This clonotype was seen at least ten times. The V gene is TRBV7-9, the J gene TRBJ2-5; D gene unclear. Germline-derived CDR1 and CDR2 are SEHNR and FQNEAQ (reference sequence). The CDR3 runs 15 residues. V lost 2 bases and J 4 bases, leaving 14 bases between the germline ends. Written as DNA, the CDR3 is TGTGCCAGCAGCTTATCAACGTGGGCGACAGAGACCCAGTACTTC. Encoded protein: CASSLSTWATETQYF.

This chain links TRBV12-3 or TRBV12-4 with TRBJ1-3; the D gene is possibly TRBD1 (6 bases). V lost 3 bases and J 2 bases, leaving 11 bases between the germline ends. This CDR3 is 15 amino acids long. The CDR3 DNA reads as TGTGCCAGCAGTTTTTCCGCAGGGGCTGGAAACACCATATATTTT. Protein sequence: CASSFSAGAGNTIYF.

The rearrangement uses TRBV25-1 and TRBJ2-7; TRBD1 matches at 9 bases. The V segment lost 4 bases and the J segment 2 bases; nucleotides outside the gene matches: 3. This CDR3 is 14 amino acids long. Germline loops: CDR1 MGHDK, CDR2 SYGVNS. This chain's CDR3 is CASSGDRDAYEQYF. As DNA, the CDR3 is TGTGCCAGCAGTGGGGACAGGGATGCCTACGAGCAGTACTTC.

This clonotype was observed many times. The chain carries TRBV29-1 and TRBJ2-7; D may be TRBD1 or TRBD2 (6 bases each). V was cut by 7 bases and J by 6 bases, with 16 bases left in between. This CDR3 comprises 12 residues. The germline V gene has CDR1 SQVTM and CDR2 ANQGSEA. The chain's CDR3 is CSAGRTAGEQYF. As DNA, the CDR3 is TGCAGCGCAGGGAGGACAGCTGGCGAGCAGTACTTC.

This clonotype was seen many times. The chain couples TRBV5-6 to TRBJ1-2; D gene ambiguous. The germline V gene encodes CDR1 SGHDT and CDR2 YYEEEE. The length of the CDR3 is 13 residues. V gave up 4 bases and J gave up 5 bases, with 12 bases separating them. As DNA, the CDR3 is TGTGCCAGCAGCCCCCCGGTCGGATATGGCTACACCTTC. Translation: CASSPPVGYGYTF.

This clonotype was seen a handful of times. The CDR3 loop reads CATTTGPSQPQHF. The CDR3, as DNA: TGTGCCACTACGACAGGGCCATCTCAGCCCCAGCATTTT. The V gene is TRBV27, the J gene TRBJ1-5; the match to TRBD1 covers 7 bases. CDR3 length equals 13 residues. V lost 10 bases, J lost 6 bases, and 9 bases stayed unmatched. The germline V gene has CDR1 MNHEY and CDR2 SMNVEV (reference sequence).

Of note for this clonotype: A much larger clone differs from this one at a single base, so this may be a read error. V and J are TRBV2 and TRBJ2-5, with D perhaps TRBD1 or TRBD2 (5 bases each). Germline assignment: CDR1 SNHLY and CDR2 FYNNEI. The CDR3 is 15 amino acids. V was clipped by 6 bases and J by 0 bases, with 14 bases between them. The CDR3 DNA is TGTGCCAGCAGCTCTCCGGGACGGGACCAAGAGACCCAGTACTTC. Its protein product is CASSSPGRDQETQYF.

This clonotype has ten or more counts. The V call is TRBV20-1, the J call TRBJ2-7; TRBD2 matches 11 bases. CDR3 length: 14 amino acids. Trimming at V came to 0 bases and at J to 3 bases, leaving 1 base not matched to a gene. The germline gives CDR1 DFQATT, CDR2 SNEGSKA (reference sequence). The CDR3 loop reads CSARDLAGGYEQYF. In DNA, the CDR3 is TGCAGTGCTAGAGATCTAGCGGGGGGCTACGAGCAGTACTTC.

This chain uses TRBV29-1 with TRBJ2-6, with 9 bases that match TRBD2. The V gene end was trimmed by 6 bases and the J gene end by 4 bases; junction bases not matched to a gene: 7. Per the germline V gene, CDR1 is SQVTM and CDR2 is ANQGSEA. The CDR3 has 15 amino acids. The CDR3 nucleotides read TGCAGCGTAGAAACTAGCGGGTCGGGGGCCAACGTCCTGACTTTC. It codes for CSVETSGSGANVLTF. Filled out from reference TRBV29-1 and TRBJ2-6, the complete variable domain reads SAVISQKPSRDICQRGTSLTIQCQVDSQVTMMFWYRQQPGQSLTLIATANQGSEATYESGFVIDKFPISRPNLTFSTLTVSNMSPEDSSIYLCSVETSGSGANVLTFGAGSRLTVL.

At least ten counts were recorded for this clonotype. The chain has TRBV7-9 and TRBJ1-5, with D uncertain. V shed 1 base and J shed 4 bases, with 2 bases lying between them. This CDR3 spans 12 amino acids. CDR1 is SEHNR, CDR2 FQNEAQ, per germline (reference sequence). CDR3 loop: CASSLENQPQHF. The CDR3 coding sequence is TGTGCCAGCAGCTTAGAGAATCAGCCCCAGCATTTT.

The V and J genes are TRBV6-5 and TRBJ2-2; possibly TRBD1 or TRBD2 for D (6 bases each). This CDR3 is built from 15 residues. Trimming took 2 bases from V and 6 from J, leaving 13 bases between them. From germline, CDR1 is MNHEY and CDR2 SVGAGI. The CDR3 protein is CASSYQNRGPGELFF. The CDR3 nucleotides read TGTGCCAGCAGTTACCAGAACCGGGGGCCCGGGGAGCTGTTTTTT.

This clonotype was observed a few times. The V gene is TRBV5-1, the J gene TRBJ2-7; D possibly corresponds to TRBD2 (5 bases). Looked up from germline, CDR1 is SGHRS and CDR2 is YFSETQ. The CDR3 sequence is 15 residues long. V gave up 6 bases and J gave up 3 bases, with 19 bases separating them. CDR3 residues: CASILVPGLVYEQYF. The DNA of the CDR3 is TGCGCCAGCATCCTAGTCCCTGGACTCGTCTACGAGCAGTACTTC.

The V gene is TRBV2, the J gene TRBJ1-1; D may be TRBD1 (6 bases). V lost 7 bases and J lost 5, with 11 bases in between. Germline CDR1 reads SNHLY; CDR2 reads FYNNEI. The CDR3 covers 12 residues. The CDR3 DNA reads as TGTGCCAGCAAGTACAGGGCTACTGAAGCTTTCTTT. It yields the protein CASKYRATEAFF.

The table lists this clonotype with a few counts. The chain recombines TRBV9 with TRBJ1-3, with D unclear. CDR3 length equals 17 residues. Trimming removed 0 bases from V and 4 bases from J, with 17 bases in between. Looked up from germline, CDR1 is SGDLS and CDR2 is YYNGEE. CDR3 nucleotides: TGTGCCAGCAGCGTAGGATCTGGCGTCGGAGTGGGAAACACCATATATTTT. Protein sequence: CASSVGSGVGVGNTIYF.

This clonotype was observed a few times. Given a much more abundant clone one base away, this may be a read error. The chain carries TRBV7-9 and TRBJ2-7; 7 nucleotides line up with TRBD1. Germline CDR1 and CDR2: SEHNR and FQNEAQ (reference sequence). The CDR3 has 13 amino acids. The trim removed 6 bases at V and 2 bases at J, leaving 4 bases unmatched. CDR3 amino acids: CASSDRVAYEQYF. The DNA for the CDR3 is TGTGCCAGCAGTGACAGGGTCGCCTACGAGCAGTACTTC. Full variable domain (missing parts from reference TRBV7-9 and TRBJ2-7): DTGVSQNPRHKITKRGQNVTFRCDPISEHNRLYWYRQTLGQGPEFLTYFQNEAQLEKSRLLSDRFSAERPKGSFSTLEIQRTEQGDSAMYLCASSDRVAYEQYFGPGTRLTVT.

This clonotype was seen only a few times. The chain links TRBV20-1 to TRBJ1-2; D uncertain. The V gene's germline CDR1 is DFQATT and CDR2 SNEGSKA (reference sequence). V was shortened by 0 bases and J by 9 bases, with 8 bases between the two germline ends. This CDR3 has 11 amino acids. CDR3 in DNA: TGCAGTGCTAGAGATGCAAACCGCTACACCTTC. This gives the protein CSARDANRYTF.

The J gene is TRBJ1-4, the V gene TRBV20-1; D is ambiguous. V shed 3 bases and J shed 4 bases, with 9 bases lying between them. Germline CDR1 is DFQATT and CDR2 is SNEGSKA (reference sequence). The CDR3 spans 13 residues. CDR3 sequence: CSAREGFNEKLFF. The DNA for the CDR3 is TGCAGTGCTAGGGAGGGTTTTAATGAAAAACTGTTTTTT.

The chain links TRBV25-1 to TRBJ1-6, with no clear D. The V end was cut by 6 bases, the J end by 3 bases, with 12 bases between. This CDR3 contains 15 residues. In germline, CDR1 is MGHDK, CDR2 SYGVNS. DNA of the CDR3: TGTGCCAGCAGGACCAGACGTGACTATAATTCACCCCTCCACTTT. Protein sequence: CASRTRRDYNSPLHF.

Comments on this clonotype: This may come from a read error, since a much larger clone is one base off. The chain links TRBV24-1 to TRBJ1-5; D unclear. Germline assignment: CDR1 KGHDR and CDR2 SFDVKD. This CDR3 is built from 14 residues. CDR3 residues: CATSEAGSNQSQHF. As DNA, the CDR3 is TGTGCCACCAGTGAGGCCGGGAGCAATCAGTCCCAGCATTTT.

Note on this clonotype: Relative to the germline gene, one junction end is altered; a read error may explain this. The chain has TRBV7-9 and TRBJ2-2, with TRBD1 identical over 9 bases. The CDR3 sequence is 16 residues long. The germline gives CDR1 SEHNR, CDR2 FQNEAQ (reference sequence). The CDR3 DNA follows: TGCGCCAGCAGCCAGGCCGGGACAGGGTTCACCGGGGAGCTGTTTTTT. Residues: CASSQAGTGFTGELFF.

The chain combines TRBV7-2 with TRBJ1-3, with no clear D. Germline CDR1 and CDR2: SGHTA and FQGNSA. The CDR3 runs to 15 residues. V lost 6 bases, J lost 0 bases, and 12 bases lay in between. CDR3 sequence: CASSPSAGSGNTIYF. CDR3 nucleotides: TGTGCCAGCAGTCCCTCTGCGGGCTCTGGAAACACCATATATTTT.

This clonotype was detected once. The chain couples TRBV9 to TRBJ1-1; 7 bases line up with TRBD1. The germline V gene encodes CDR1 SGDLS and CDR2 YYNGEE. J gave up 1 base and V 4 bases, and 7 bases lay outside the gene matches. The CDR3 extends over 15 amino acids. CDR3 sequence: CASSTRDSTNTEAFF. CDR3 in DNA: TGTGCCAGCAGCACCCGGGACAGTACGAACACTGAAGCTTTCTTT.